This T cell receptor (beta chain) was obtained from a study of T cell changes during pregnancy in multiple sclerosis. The CDR3 loop spans 13 amino acids. Germline values: CDR1 ENHRY, CDR2 SYGVKD. V lost 4 bases and J 1 base, leaving 8 bases between the germline ends. Measured with immunoSEQ multiplex PCR; TCRdb has only the in-frame clones, and not every one. Counted here are more than 45,000 clones, over 80% occurring once; the ten biggest clones make up more than 0.7%. The source is a female donor in good health, enrolled as a control in a pregnancy study. The V gene is TRBV10-3, the J gene TRBJ2-7; possible D gene TRBD1, 6 bases. This sample comprised CD4+ T cells from peripheral blood mononuclear cells, obtained in the second trimester of pregnancy. The CDR3: CAISAGESYEQYF. The CDR3 DNA reads as TGTGCCATCAGTGCAGGGGAGTCCTACGAGCAGTACTTC.